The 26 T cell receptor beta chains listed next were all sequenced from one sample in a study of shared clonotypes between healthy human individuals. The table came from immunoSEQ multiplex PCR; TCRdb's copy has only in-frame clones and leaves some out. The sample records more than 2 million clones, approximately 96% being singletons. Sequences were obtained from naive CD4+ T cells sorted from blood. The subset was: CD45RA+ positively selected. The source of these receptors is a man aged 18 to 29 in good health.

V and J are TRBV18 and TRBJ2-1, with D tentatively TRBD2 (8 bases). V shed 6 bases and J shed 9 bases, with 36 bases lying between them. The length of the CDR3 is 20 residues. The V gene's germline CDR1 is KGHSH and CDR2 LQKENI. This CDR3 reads CASSGTGTEELGTRYGEQFF. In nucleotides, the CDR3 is TGTGCCAGCTCGGGTACCGGGACAGAGGAATTAGGGACTAGGTATGGTGAGCAGTTCTTC.

Here the CDR3 DNA reads TGTGCCAGCAGTGTAGGGGATTCCTATAATTCACCCCTCCACTTT. Protein product: CASSVGDSYNSPLHF. This chain links TRBV6-5 with TRBJ1-6; D is perhaps TRBD1 (5 bases). Germline V gene sequence: CDR1 MNHEY, CDR2 SVGAGI. Deletions cut 5 bases from V and 1 base from J, with 9 bases between. CDR3 length: 15 amino acids.

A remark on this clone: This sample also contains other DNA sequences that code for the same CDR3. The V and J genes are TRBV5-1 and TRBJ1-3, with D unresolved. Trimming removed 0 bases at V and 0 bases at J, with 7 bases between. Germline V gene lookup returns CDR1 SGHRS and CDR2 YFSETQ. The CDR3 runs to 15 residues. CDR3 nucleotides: TGCGCCAGCAGCTTGGGTTCGGCCTCTGGAAACACCATATATTTT. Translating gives CASSLGSASGNTIYF.

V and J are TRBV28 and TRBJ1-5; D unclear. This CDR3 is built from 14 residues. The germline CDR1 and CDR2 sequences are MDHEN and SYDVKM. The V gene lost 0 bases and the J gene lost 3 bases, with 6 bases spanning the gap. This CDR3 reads CASSLWADNQPQHF. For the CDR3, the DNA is TGTGCCAGCAGTTTATGGGCCGACAATCAGCCCCAGCATTTT. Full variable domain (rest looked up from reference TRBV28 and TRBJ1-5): DVKVTQSSRYLVKRTGEKVFLECVQDMDHENMFWYRQDPGLGLRLIYFSYDVKMKEKGDIPEGYSVSREKKERFSLILESASTNQTSMYLCASSLWADNQPQHFGDGTRLSIL.

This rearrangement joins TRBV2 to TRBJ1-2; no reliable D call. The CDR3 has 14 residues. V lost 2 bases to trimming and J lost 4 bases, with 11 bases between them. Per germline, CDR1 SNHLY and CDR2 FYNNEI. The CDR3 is CASSEPTLSYGYTF. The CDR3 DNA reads TGTGCCAGCAGTGAACCCACCCTCAGCTATGGCTACACCTTC.

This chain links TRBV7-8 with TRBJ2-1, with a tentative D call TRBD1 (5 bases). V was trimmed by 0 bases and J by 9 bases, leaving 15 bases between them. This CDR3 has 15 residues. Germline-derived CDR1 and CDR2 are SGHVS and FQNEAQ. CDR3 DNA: TGTGCCAGCAGCTTAGCGCAGGGATGGGTTGGTGAGCAGTTCTTC. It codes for CASSLAQGWVGEQFF.

CDR3 nucleotide sequence: TGTGCCAGCAGCTTATCGGCAGGACAGGGGAGCACAGATACGCAGTATTTT. Its protein is CASSLSAGQGSTDTQYF. The chain uses TRBV9 and TRBJ2-3; 9 positions agree with TRBD1. Germline V gene data show CDR1 as SGDLS and CDR2 as YYNGEE. V was pared by 4 bases and J by 0 bases, with 9 bases of the junction left unmatched. The CDR3 is made up of 17 amino acids.

CDR3 residues: CAVQGQNTEAFF. DNA of the CDR3: TGTGCCGTTCAGGGCCAGAACACTGAAGCTTTCTTT. This chain links TRBV30 with TRBJ1-1; D perhaps matches TRBD1 (5 bases). Germline loops: CDR1 GTSNPN, CDR2 SVGIG (reference sequence). Trimming shortened V by 8 bases and J by 1 base, and 11 bases separated the two germline ends. The CDR3 contains 12 residues.

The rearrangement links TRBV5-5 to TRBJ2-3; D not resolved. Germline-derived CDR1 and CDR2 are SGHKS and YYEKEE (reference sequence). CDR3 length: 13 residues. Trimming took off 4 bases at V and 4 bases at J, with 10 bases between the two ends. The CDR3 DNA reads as TGTGCCAGCAGCCCGGTTTACGCAGATACGCAGTATTTT. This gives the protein CASSPVYADTQYF.

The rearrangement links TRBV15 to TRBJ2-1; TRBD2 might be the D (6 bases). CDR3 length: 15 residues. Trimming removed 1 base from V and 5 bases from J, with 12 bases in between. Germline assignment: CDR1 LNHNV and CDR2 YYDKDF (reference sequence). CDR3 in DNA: TGTGCCACCAGCAGAGGCGGGGTTGGCAACAATGAGCAGTTCTTC. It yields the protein CATSRGGVGNNEQFF.

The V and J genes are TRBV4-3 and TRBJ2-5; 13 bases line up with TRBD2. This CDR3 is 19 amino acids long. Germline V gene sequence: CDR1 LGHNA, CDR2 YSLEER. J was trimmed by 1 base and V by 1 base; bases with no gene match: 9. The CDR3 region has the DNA TGCGCCAGCAGCCAAGCAAAATGGGGACTAGCGGGATCCCAAGAGACCCAGTACTTC. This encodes CASSQAKWGLAGSQETQYF.

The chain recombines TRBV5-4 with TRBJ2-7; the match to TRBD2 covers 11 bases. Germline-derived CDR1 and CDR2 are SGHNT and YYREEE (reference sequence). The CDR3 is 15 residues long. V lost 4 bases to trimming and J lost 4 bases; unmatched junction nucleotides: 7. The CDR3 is CASSPPGLAAYEQYF. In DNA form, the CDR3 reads TGTGCCAGCAGCCCACCGGGACTAGCGGCATACGAGCAGTACTTC.

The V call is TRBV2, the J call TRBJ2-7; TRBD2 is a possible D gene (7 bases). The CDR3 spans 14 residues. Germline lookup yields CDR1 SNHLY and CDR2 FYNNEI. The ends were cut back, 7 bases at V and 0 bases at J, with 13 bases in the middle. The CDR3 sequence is CASTGGGSSYEQYF. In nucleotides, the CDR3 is TGTGCCAGCACGGGGGGCGGTAGCTCCTACGAGCAGTACTTC.

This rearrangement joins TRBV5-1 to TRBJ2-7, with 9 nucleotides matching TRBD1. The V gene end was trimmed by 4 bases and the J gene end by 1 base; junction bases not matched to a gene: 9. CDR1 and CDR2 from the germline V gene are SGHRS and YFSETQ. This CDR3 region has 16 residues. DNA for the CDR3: TGCGCCAGCAGCCGGGAACCACAGGGGGCATCCTACGAGCAGTACTTC. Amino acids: CASSREPQGASYEQYF.

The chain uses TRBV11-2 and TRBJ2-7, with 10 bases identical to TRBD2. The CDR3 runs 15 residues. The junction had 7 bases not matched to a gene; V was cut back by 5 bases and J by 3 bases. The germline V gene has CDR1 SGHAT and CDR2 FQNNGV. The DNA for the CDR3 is TGTGCCAGCAGCCCGCGAGCGGGAGGGTACTACGAGCAGTACTTC. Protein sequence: CASSPRAGGYYEQYF.

CDR3 residues: CASSYGGGPNTGELFF. The DNA of the CDR3 is TGTGCCAGCAGTTACGGCGGGGGGCCGAACACCGGGGAGCTGTTTTTT. The chain links TRBV6-5 to TRBJ2-2; TRBD2 aligns across 8 bases. The CDR3 contains 16 residues. Losses at the gene ends were 2 bases for V and 0 bases for J; bases not matched to a gene: 2. The V gene's germline CDR1 is MNHEY and CDR2 SVGAGI.

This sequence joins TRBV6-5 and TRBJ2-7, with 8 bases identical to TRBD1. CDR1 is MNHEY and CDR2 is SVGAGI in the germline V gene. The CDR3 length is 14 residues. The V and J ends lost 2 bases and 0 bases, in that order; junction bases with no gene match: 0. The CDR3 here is CASSYTGGSYEQYF. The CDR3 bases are TGTGCCAGCAGTTACACAGGGGGCTCCTACGAGCAGTACTTC.

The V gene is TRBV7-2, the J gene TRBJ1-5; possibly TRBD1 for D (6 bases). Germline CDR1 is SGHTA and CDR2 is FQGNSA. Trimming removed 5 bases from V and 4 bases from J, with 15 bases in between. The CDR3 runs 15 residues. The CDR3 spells CASSPQQGSNQPQHF. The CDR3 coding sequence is TGTGCCAGCAGCCCCCAACAGGGATCAAATCAGCCCCAGCATTTT.

CDR3 amino acids: CASSARWIADPINVRYF. For the CDR3, the DNA is TGTGCCAGCAGCGCCCGTTGGATTGCGGACCCGATTAACGTTAGGTACTTC. The chain joins TRBV11-2 to TRBJ2-7; D is unclear. V was pared by 5 bases and J by 12 bases, with 32 bases between. The CDR3 runs to 17 residues. Germline loops: CDR1 SGHAT, CDR2 FQNNGV. Combining the CDR3 with reference TRBV11-2 and TRBJ2-7 gives the whole variable domain EAGVAQSPRYKIIEKRQSVAFWCNPISGHATLYWYQQILGQGPKLLIQFQNNGVVDDSQLPKDRFSAERLKGVDSTLKIQPAKLEDSAVYLCASSARWIADPINVRYFGPGTRLTVT.

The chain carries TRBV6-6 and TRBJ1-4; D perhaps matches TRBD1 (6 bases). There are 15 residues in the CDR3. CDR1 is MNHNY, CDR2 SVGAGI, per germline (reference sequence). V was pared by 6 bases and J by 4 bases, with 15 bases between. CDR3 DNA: TGTGCCAGCAGGCGACAGGAAAGCCTTAATGAAAAACTGTTTTTT. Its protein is CASRRQESLNEKLFF.

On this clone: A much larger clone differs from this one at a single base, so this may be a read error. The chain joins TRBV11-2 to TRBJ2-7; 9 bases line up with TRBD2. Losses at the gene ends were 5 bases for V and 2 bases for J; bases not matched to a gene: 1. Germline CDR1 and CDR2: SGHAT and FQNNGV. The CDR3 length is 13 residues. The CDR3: CASSVAGAYEQYF. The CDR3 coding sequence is TGTGCCAGCAGCGTAGCGGGGGCCTACGAGCAGTACTTC.

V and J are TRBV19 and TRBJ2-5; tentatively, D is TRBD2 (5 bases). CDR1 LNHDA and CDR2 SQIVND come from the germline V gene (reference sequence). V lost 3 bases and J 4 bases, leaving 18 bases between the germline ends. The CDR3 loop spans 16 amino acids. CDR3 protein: CASSMVWTDRIETQYF. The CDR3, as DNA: TGTGCCAGTAGTATGGTCTGGACTGACCGTATAGAGACCCAGTACTTC.

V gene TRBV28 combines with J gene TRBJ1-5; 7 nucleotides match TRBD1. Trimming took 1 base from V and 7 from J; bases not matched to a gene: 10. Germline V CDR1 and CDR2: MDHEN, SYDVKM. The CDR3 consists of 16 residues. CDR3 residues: CASSLLKQGSGQPQHF. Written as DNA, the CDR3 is TGTGCCAGCAGTTTATTGAAACAGGGGAGCGGCCAGCCCCAGCATTTT. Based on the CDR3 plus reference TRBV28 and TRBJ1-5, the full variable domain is DVKVTQSSRYLVKRTGEKVFLECVQDMDHENMFWYRQDPGLGLRLIYFSYDVKMKEKGDIPEGYSVSREKKERFSLILESASTNQTSMYLCASSLLKQGSGQPQHFGDGTRLSIL.

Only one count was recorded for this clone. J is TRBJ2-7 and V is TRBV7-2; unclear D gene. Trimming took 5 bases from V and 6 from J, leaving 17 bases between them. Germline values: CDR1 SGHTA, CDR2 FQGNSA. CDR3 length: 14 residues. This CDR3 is CASSLRGGSREQYF. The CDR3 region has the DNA TGTGCCAGCAGCCTCCGTGGCGGTAGCCGCGAGCAGTACTTC.

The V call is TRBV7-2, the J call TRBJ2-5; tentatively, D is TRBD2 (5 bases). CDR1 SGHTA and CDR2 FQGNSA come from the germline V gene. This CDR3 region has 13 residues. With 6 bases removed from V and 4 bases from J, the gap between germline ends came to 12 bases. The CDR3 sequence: CASSRSAVETQYF. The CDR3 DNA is TGTGCCAGCAGTCGTAGCGCCGTAGAGACCCAGTACTTC.

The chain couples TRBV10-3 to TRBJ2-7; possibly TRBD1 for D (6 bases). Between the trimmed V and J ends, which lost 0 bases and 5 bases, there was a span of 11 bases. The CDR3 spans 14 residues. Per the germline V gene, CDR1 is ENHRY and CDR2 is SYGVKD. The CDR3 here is CAISESQGIDEQYF. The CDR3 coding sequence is TGTGCCATCAGTGAGTCACAGGGAATCGACGAGCAGTACTTC.